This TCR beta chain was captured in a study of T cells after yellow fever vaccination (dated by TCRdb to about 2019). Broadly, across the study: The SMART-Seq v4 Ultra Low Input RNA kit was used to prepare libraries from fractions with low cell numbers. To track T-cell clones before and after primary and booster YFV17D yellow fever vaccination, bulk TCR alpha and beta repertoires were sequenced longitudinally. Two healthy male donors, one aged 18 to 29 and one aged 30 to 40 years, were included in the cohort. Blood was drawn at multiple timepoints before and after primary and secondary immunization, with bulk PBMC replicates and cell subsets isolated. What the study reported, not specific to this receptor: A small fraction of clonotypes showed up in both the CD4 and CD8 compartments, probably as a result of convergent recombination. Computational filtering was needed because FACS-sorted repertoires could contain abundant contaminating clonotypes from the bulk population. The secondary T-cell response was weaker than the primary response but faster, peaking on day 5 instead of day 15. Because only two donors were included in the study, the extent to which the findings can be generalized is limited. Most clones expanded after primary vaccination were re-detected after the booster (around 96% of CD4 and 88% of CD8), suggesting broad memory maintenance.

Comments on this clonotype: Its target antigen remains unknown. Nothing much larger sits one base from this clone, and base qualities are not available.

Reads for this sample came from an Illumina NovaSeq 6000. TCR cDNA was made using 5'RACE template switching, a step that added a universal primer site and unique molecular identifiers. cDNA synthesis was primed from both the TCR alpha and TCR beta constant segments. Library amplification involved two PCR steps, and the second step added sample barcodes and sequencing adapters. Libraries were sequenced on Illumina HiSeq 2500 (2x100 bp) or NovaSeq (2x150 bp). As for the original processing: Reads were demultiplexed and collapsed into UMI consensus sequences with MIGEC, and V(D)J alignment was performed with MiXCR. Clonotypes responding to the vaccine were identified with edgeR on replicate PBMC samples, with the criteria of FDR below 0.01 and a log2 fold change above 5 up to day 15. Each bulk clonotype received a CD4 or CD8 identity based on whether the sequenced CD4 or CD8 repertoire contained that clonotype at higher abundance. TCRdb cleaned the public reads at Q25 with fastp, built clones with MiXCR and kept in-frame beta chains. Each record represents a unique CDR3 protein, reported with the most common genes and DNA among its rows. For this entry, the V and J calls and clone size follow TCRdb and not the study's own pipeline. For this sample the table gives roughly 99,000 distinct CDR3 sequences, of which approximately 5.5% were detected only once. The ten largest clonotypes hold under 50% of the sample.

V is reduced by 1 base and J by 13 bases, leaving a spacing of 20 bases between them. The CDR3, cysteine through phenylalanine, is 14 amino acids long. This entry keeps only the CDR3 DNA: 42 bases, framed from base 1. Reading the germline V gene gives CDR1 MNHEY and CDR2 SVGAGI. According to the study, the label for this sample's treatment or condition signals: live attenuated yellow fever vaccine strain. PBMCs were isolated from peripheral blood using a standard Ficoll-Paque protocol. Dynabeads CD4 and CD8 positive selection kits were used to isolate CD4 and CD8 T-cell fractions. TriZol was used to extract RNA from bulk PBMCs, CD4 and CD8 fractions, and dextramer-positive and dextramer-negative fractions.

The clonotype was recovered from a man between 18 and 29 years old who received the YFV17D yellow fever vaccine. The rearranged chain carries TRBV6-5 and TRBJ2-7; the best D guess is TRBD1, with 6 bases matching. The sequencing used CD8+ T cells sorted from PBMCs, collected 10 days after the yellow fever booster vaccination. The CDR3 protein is CASSYYAGAPKSYF. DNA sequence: TGTGCCAGCAGTTACTACGCAGGGGCTCCAAAGAGTTACTTC.